The sequence of this T cell receptor beta chain was determined in a study of T cell responses to AZD1222 COVID-19 vaccine. Whole-study results and caveats: Nearly half of spike-specific TCRs reportedly target unmutated variant regions. Most donors were white British and more were female, and clonal diversity was possibly underestimated.

Clones were sequenced by immunoSEQ multiplex PCR, and TCRdb holds only the in-frame ones, with some missing. This table holds 140,000 to 150,000 clones, 80% to 90% found once. The CDR3 length is 19 residues. Germline CDR1 reads SGHVS; CDR2 reads FNYEAQ. The V end lost 3 bases, the J end lost 4 bases, and 25 bases lay between the germline ends. This clone was counted only a few times. Its antigen is not known. Sequenced here: peripheral blood, sampled on day 0 of AZD1222 vaccination. The rearrangement uses TRBV7-6 and TRBJ1-5, with a weak D call TRBD1 (6 bases). The origin of this receptor is an adult in good health. Here the CDR3 DNA reads TGTGCCAGCAGCTTTTCTTTGGCAGGGGTGACAGGCCTAAATCAGCCCCAGCATTTT. It codes for CASSFSLAGVTGLNQPQHF.